This T cell receptor (beta chain) was found in a study of Ad26.COV2.S vaccination and SARS-CoV-2 variants. This CDR3 contains 18 residues. The germline CDR1 and CDR2 sequences are KGHSH and LQKENI. The ends lost 4 bases at V and 0 bases at J; junction bases unmatched: 11. TCRdb's copy holds only in-frame clones and misses some; the assay was immunoSEQ multiplex PCR. Of around 250,000 clones detected, around 87% appear once; the ten largest clones hold 2.5% to 3.5%. The treatment denotes: roughly 19 received Ad26.COV2.S at low or high dose, single or two shots; about 5 received placebo; per-sample allocation not given. Material that was analyzed had been drawn on day 63 after the first vaccine or placebo injection. Vaccination employed an Ad26 vector expressing the Wuhan-strain SARS-CoV-2 spike.

Here the sequenced sample was peripheral blood, taken in a trial of Ad26.COV2.S vaccine versus placebo. The sequence was collected from a person between 18 and 59 years old who received the Ad26.COV2.S COVID-19 vaccine or a placebo. The genes are TRBV18 and TRBJ2-7, with 11 bases lining up with TRBD2. CDR3 amino acids: CASSRTGLAGPSSYEQYF. CDR3 DNA sequence: TGTGCCAGCTCACGAACTGGACTAGCGGGTCCAAGCTCCTACGAGCAGTACTTC.